Listed below are T cell receptor beta chains from one sample, sequenced in a study of long-term antiretroviral therapy in people with HIV. Only in-frame clones appear in the TCRdb table, and some are missing; sequencing was by immunoSEQ multiplex PCR. The sample has over 15,000 clones, under 80% seen once. Source: unsorted PBMCs, taken less than 2.2 years before starting antiretroviral therapy. The origin of the receptors is a man between 25 and 39 years old with HIV. The CDR3 runs from the conserved cysteine through the conserved F or W. The D gene is left open where the match is weak. The listing skips clone size in some rows; elsewhere it reads once, few, many or a size class.

J: TRBJ2-7
V: TRBV7-2
size: NA
D: TRBD2
DNA: TGTGCCAGCAGCTTCAGCGGGGGTCCCTCCTACGAGCAGTACTTC
CDR3: CASSFSGGPSYEQYF

J: TRBJ2-5
V: TRBV11-2
size: NA
D: TRBD2
DNA: TGTGCCAGCAGCATCGGGACTAGCGGGAGGGAGACCCAGTACTTC
CDR3: CASSIGTSGRETQYF

J: TRBJ2-7
V: TRBV5-1
size: NA
D: NA
DNA: TGCGCCAGCAGCTTGGAGACGGGGCAGGGGAACGAGCAGTACTTC
CDR3: CASSLETGQGNEQYF

J: TRBJ2-2
V: TRBV10-2
size: NA
D: NA
DNA: TGCGCCAGCGTCGTCCGGAACACCGGGGAGCTGTTTTTT
CDR3: CASVVRNTGELFF

J: TRBJ2-1
V: TRBV2
size: NA
D: TRBD2
DNA: TGTGCCAGCAGTGATAGGCCGACATTCGGACTAGCGGGGGGACCCCCCTACAATGAGCAGTTCTTC
CDR3: CASSDRPTFGLAGGPPYNEQFF

J: TRBJ2-5
V: TRBV7-8
size: NA
D: NA
DNA: TGTGCCAGCGAGCCCTTAGGGAGGGAGACCCAGTACTTC
CDR3: CASEPLGRETQYF

J: TRBJ2-7
V: TRBV5-4
size: NA
D: NA
DNA: TGTGCCAGCAGCTTGACGCGGGATGGGACCTACGAGCAGTACTTC
CDR3: CASSLTRDGTYEQYF

J: TRBJ1-1
V: TRBV6-6
size: NA
D: NA
DNA: TGTGCCAGCCTTGACCGCATGAACACTGAAGCTTTCTTT
CDR3: CASLDRMNTEAFF

J: TRBJ1-4
V: TRBV29-1
size: NA
D: NA
DNA: TGCAGCGTTGGGGCGGGTATGAGTGAAAAACTGTTTTTT
CDR3: CSVGAGMSEKLFF

J: TRBJ1-2
V: TRBV21-1
size: NA
D: NA
DNA: TGTGCCAGCAGCAAAATGGGAGGGGTGGAATTGGGCTACACCTTC
CDR3: CASSKMGGVELGYTF

J: TRBJ2-7
V: TRBV10-3
size: NA
D: NA
DNA: TGTGCCACCGTGGGGATCGAACAGTACTTC
CDR3: CATVGIEQYF

J: TRBJ1-6
V: TRBV27
size: few
D: NA
DNA: TGTGCCAGCAGTTTAGGCCCCCGGGAGCCCCTCCACTTT
CDR3: CASSLGPREPLHF

J: TRBJ2-7
V: TRBV9
size: once
D: TRBD1
DNA: TGTGCCAGCAGCCCAGAAGGACAGGGAATCTCCTACGAGCAGTACTTC
CDR3: CASSPEGQGISYEQYF

J: TRBJ1-1
V: TRBV19
size: once
D: NA
DNA: TGTGCCAGTAGTAAAGGGAGGGGGGCTGAAGCTTTCTTT
CDR3: CASSKGRGAEAFF

J: TRBJ2-7
V: TRBV11-2
size: NA
D: TRBD2
DNA: TGTGCCAGCAGCCAACAAGCGGGAGGCTTCAACGAGCAGTACTTC
CDR3: CASSQQAGGFNEQYF

J: TRBJ2-2
V: TRBV19
size: NA
D: NA
DNA: TGTGCCAGTAGCCTAACAGCCACCGGGGAGCTGTTTTTT
CDR3: CASSLTATGELFF

J: TRBJ2-2
V: TRBV7-2
size: NA
D: TRBD2
DNA: TGTGCCAGCAGCTTAGTCCCCGGGAGGGCCGCCGGGGAGCTGTTTTTT
CDR3: CASSLVPGRAAGELFF

J: TRBJ2-7
V: TRBV7-2
size: NA
D: NA
DNA: TGTGCCAGCAGCTCTTCCGATGGTCCCTACGAGCAGTACTTC
CDR3: CASSSSDGPYEQYF

J: TRBJ2-1
V: TRBV19
size: NA
D: TRBD2
DNA: TGTGCCAGTAGGCCCAGGACTAGCGGGAGCTCCTCCAATGAGCAGTTCTTC
CDR3: CASRPRTSGSSSNEQFF

J: TRBJ2-5
V: TRBV2
size: NA
D: TRBD1
DNA: TGTGCCAGCAGAAAGAACCCTGGGACAGGGAGAGATCAAGAGACCCAGTACTTC
CDR3: CASRKNPGTGRDQETQYF

J: TRBJ2-2
V: TRBV10-3
size: NA
D: NA
DNA: TGTGCCATCAGTCTTGGACTGGGAACCGGGGAGCTGTTTTTT
CDR3: CAISLGLGTGELFF

J: TRBJ2-7
V: TRBV5-1
size: NA
D: NA
DNA: TGTGCCAGCAGCTTAACAGGGATGGTCTACGAGCAGTACTTC
CDR3: CASSLTGMVYEQYF

J: TRBJ2-2
V: TRBV5-6
size: NA
D: NA
DNA: TGTGCCAGCAGCTACTTGACGGAGGGGAGGACCGGGGAGCTGTTTTTT
CDR3: CASSYLTEGRTGELFF

J: TRBJ2-7
V: TRBV7-2
size: NA
D: TRBD2
DNA: TGTGCCAGCAGCCACCCTGGGACTAACACCTACGAGCAGTACTTC
CDR3: CASSHPGTNTYEQYF

J: TRBJ1-2
V: TRBV27
size: NA
D: NA
DNA: TGTGCCAGCAGTTTGTTCGGGCAAGGTGGCTACACCTTC
CDR3: CASSLFGQGGYTF

J: TRBJ2-7
V: TRBV7-9
size: NA
D: NA
DNA: TGTGCCAGCAGCTTGGATAATATTGGGTACGAGCAGTACTTC
CDR3: CASSLDNIGYEQYF

J: TRBJ2-7
V: TRBV30
size: NA
D: TRBD2
DNA: TGTGCCTGGAGTGGAATAGCGGGAGCGGGGGACGAGCAGTACTTC
CDR3: CAWSGIAGAGDEQYF

J: TRBJ2-7
V: TRBV29-1
size: once
D: TRBD2
DNA: TGCAGCGTTGGCCCCCTAGCGGGGGGATCCTACGAGCAGTACTTC
CDR3: CSVGPLAGGSYEQYF

J: TRBJ2-5
V: TRBV5-6
size: once
D: TRBD1
DNA: TGTGCCAGCAGCTCGACAGGGATTGAGACCCAGTACTTC
CDR3: CASSSTGIETQYF

J: TRBJ1-3
V: TRBV5-1
size: NA
D: NA
DNA: TGCGCCAGCAGCTTGGACCGGGTTGGAAACACCATATATTTT
CDR3: CASSLDRVGNTIYF

J: TRBJ1-3
V: TRBV6-6
size: NA
D: NA
DNA: TGTGCCAGCAGCTCTTCAGAGGGGAGAAACACCATATATTTT
CDR3: CASSSSEGRNTIYF

J: TRBJ1-2
V: TRBV5-4
size: NA
D: NA
DNA: TGTGCCAGCAGCTTGGTCGGGAGTGGAGATGGCTACACCTTC
CDR3: CASSLVGSGDGYTF

J: TRBJ2-5
V: TRBV7-8
size: NA
D: NA
DNA: TGTGCCAGCAGCTGGGCCTTTTGGGAGACCCAGTACTTC
CDR3: CASSWAFWETQYF

J: TRBJ1-1
V: TRBV5-4
size: NA
D: NA
DNA: TGTGCCAGCAGCTTTGGGGGCGCTTTCACTGAAGCTTTCTTT
CDR3: CASSFGGAFTEAFF

J: TRBJ2-7
V: TRBV7-8
size: NA
D: TRBD2
DNA: TGTGCCAGCAGCTTAGACCGGGGGGGGGCCTACGAGCAGTACTTC
CDR3: CASSLDRGGAYEQYF

J: TRBJ2-2
V: TRBV6-4
size: NA
D: NA
DNA: TGTGCCAGCAGTGACGGTGATGGGTTCAACGGGGAGCTGTTTTTT
CDR3: CASSDGDGFNGELFF

J: TRBJ1-2
V: TRBV18
size: NA
D: NA
DNA: TGTGCCAGCTCACCAGGGACACTGAATGGCTACACCTTC
CDR3: CASSPGTLNGYTF

J: TRBJ2-2
V: TRBV29-1
size: NA
D: NA
DNA: TGCAGCGTGACGAGCCGCCCCGCCGGGGAGCTGTTTTTT
CDR3: CSVTSRPAGELFF

J: TRBJ2-3
V: TRBV5-6
size: NA
D: NA
DNA: TGTGCCAGCAGCTTTGGGGCTAAGTCGACAGATACGCAGTATTTT
CDR3: CASSFGAKSTDTQYF

J: TRBJ2-7
V: TRBV15
size: NA
D: TRBD2
DNA: TGTGCCACCAGCAGAGTTTCTAGCGGGGGGGCCCACGAGCAGTACTTC
CDR3: CATSRVSSGGAHEQYF

J: TRBJ1-2
V: TRBV27
size: NA
D: NA
DNA: TGTGCCAGCAGCTCATGGGGGACGGGGAACTATGGCTACACCTTC
CDR3: CASSSWGTGNYGYTF

J: TRBJ1-2
V: TRBV5-6
size: NA
D: NA
DNA: TGTGCCAGCAGCCAGACCTCTGGCTACACCTTC
CDR3: CASSQTSGYTF

J: TRBJ2-7
V: TRBV25-1
size: NA
D: TRBD1
DNA: TGTGCCAGCAGCAAAAGCGGACAGGGAATCCACGAGCAGTACTTC
CDR3: CASSKSGQGIHEQYF

J: TRBJ2-5
V: TRBV10-3
size: NA
D: NA
DNA: TGTGCCTCCACACCGGGTAAAGAGACCCAGTACTTC
CDR3: CASTPGKETQYF

J: TRBJ1-1
V: TRBV20-1
size: NA
D: TRBD1
DNA: TGCAGTGCTGGGGACAGGGCGTCAGCTTTCTTT
CDR3: CSAGDRASAFF

J: TRBJ1-5
V: TRBV7-9
size: once
D: TRBD1
DNA: TGTGCCAGCAGCCGAGGGACAGGAATCGGGGGAAGTAGCAATCAGCCCCAGCATTTT
CDR3: CASSRGTGIGGSSNQPQHF

J: TRBJ2-2
V: TRBV11-3
size: NA
D: NA
DNA: TGTGCCAGCATGTCCAGGGGCGACGGGGAGCTGTTTTTT
CDR3: CASMSRGDGELFF

J: TRBJ2-3
V: TRBV7-9
size: NA
D: NA
DNA: TGTGCCAGCAGCCCCCCTTCCTTAGATACGCAGTATTTT
CDR3: CASSPPSLDTQYF

J: TRBJ1-5
V: TRBV7-2
size: NA
D: NA
DNA: TGTGCCAGCAGCTTAGCAGGAGCCAATCAGCCCCAGCATTTT
CDR3: CASSLAGANQPQHF

J: TRBJ2-1
V: TRBV4-1
size: NA
D: TRBD2
DNA: TGCGCCAGCAGCCAAGAAGCGGGACTAGCGGGAGGGGAGCAGTTCTTC
CDR3: CASSQEAGLAGGEQFF

J: TRBJ1-5
V: TRBV25-1
size: NA
D: TRBD1
DNA: TGTGCCAGCAGTGGCGGGACAGAAACTCAGCCCCAGCATTTT
CDR3: CASSGGTETQPQHF

J: TRBJ2-7
V: TRBV29-1
size: NA
D: TRBD1
DNA: TGCAGCGTATCTACAGGGGTCGAGCAGTACTTC
CDR3: CSVSTGVEQYF

J: TRBJ1-6
V: TRBV9
size: NA
D: NA
DNA: TGTGCCAGCAGCGTAGGGCAGAGCGTGGGTTCACCCCTCCACTTT
CDR3: CASSVGQSVGSPLHF

J: TRBJ1-2
V: TRBV29-1
size: NA
D: NA
DNA: TGCAGCGGGAGGGGCCAGGGAGGGGGCTACACCTTC
CDR3: CSGRGQGGGYTF